This T cell receptor beta chain was profiled in a study of shared clonotypes between healthy human individuals. Study as a whole: Donor composition was two women and three men, aged 18 to 49. Per-donor plates numbered three CD4 naive, three CD4 memory, two CD8 naive and one CD8 memory. Findings and limits, study-wide: There were few donors, and this limited the genetic and exposure-history diversity represented.

A remark on this clone: What it binds is unknown.

The CDR3 consists of 14 residues. Trimming took 3 bases from V and 1 from J, leaving 8 bases between them. Germline CDR1 is MGHDK and CDR2 is SYGVNS. As defined, naive CD8 cells were CD45RO-negative and positively selected for CCR7, with terminally differentiated effector memory CD45RA+ cells excluded. Genomic DNA per cell subset filled all wells of several immunoSEQ plates. Data came from immunoSEQ multiplex PCR; TCRdb stores just in-frame clones and leaves some out. The sample has 1.5 million to 2.5 million clones, less than 95% seen once. What was sequenced was naive CD8+ T cells sorted from blood. The receptor's source is a man in his late teens or twenties in good health. This chain joins TRBV25-1 and TRBJ2-3; D unclear. CDR3 residues: CASSEFSRTDTQYF. CDR3 nucleotide sequence: TGTGCCAGCAGTGAGTTTTCCCGCACAGATACGCAGTATTTT.